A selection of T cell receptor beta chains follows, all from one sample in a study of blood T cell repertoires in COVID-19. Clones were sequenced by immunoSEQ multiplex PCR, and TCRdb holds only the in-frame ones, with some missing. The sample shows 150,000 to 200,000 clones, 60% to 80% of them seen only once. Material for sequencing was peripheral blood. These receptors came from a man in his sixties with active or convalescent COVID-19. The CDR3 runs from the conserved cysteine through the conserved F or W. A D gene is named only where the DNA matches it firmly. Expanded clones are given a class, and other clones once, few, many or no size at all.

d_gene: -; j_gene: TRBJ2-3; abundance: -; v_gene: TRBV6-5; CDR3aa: CASIRRGPPDTQYF; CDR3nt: TGTGCCAGCATCCGAAGAGGGCCCCCAGATACGCAGTATTTT
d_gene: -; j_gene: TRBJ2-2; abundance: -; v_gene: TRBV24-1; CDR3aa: CATSYRTGGELFF; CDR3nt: TGTGCCACCAGCTATCGTACGGGCGGGGAGCTGTTTTTT
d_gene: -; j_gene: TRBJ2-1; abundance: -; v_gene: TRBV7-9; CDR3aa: CASRGTTYYNEQFF; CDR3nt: TGTGCCAGCCGCGGGACCACCTACTACAATGAGCAGTTCTTC
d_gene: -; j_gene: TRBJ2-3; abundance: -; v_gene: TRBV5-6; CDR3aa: CASSLARDFRLDTQYF; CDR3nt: TGTGCCAGCAGCTTAGCCCGGGACTTCCGCCTAGATACGCAGTATTTT
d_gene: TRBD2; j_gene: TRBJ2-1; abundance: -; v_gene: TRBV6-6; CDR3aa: CASSVATGTSSEQFF; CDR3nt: TGTGCCAGCAGTGTCGCTACCGGGACTAGTAGTGAGCAGTTCTTC
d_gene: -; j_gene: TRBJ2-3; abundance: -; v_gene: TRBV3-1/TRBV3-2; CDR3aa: CASSQDRGEGRYF; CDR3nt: TGTGCCAGCAGCCAAGATAGGGGGGAGGGCCGATATTTT
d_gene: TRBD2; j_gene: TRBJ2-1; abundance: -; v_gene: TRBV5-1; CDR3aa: CASSSLAAGDNEQFF; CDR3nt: TGCGCCAGCAGCTCGCTAGCGGCCGGGGACAATGAGCAGTTCTTC
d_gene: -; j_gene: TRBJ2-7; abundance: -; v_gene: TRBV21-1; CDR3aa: CASSKGQGGYEQYF; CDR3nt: TGTGCCAGCAGCAAAGGACAGGGAGGCTACGAGCAGTACTTC
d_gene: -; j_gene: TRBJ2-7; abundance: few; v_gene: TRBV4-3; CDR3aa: CASSPSGGLGAEQYF; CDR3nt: TGCGCCAGCAGCCCATCCGGGGGTCTTGGTGCCGAGCAGTACTTC
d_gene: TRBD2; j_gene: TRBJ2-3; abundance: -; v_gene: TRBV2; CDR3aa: CATTSGRWTDTQYF; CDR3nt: TGTGCCACCACTAGCGGGAGGTGGACAGATACGCAGTATTTT
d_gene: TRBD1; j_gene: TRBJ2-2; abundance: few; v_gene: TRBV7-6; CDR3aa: CASGPWTGLGGELFF; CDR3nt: TGTGCCAGCGGCCCTTGGACAGGCCTGGGCGGGGAGCTGTTTTTT
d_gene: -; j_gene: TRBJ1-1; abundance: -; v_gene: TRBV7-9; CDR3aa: CASSLEPPLGTEAFF; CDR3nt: TGTGCCAGCAGCTTAGAACCGCCGCTAGGCACTGAAGCTTTCTTT
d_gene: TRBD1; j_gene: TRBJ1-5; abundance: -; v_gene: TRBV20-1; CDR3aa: CSASGSGQGQGDQPQHF; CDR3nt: TGCAGTGCTAGTGGGTCCGGACAGGGGCAAGGAGATCAGCCCCAGCATTTT
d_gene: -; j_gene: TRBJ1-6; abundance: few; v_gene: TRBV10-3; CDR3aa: CAISESAGHNSPLHF; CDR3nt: TGTGCCATCAGTGAGTCTGCGGGGCATAATTCACCCCTCCACTTT
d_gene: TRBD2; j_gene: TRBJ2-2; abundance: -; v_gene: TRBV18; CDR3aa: CASSPPGLAGVAGELFF; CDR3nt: TGTGCCAGCTCACCACCTGGACTAGCGGGAGTCGCCGGGGAGCTGTTTTTT
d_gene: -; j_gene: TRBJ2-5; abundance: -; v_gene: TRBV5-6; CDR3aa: CASSLYRAGTQYF; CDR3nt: TGTGCCAGCAGCTTGTACAGGGCCGGGACCCAGTACTTC
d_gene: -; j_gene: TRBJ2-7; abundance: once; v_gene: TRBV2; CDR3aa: CASSEVSGPVF; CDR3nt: TGTGCCAGCAGTGAAGTTTCAGGGCCCGTCTTC
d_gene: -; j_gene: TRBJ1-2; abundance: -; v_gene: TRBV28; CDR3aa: CASSLSKSGPWGYTF; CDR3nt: TGTGCCAGCAGTTTATCCAAGTCAGGGCCCTGGGGCTACACCTTC
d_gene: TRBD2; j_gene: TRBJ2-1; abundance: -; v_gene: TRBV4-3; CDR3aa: CASSQAGTSGTNEQFF; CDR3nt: TGCGCCAGCAGCCAGGCCGGGACTAGCGGGACCAATGAGCAGTTCTTC
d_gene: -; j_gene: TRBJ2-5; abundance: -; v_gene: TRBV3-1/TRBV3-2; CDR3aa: CASSVQETQYF; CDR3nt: TGTGCCAGCAGCGTACAGGAAACCCAGTACTTC
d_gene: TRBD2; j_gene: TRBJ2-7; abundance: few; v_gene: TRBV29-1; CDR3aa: CSAGGRALGYEQYF; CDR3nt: TGCAGCGCCGGGGGGAGGGCATTGGGCTACGAGCAGTACTTC
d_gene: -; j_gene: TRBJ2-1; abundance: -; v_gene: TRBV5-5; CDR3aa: CASSLVGSSYNEQFF; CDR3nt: TGTGCCAGCAGCTTGGTCGGGAGCTCCTACAATGAGCAGTTCTTC
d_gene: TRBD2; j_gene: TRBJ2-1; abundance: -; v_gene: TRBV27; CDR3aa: CASSPGTSGYNEQFF; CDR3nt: TGTGCCAGCAGTCCCGGGACTAGCGGTTACAATGAGCAGTTCTTC
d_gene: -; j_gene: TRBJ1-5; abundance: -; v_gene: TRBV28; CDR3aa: CASLTGLGQPQHF; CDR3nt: TGTGCCAGCTTGACTGGACTGGGACAGCCCCAGCATTTT
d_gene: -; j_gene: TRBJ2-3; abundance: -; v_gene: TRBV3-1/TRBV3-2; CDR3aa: CASSQGQASTDTQYF; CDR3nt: TGTGCCAGCAGCCAAGGACAGGCCAGCACAGATACGCAGTATTTT
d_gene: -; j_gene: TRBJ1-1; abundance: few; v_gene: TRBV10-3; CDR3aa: CAIRRGAYGNTEAFF; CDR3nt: TGTGCCATCAGGCGGGGGGCATATGGGAACACTGAAGCTTTCTTT
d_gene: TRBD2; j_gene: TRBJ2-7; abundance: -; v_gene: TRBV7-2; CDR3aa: CASSSQPRGLAYEQYF; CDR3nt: TGTGCCAGCAGCTCCCAGCCCCGTGGACTAGCCTACGAGCAGTACTTC
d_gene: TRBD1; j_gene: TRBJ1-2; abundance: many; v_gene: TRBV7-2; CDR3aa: CASSLGGTGAYGYTF; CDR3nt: TGTGCCAGCAGCTTAGGGGGGACAGGGGCCTATGGCTACACCTTC
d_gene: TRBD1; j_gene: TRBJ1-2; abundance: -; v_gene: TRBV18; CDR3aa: CASSLQGQDHYGYTF; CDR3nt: TGTGCCAGCTCACTGCAAGGACAGGACCACTATGGCTACACCTTC
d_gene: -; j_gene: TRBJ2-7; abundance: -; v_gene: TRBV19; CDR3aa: CASSKQDEQYF; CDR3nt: TGTGCCAGTAGTAAACAGGACGAGCAGTACTTC
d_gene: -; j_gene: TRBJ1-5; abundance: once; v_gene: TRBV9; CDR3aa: CASSAGNQPQHF; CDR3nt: TGTGCCAGCAGCGCAGGGAATCAGCCCCAGCATTTT
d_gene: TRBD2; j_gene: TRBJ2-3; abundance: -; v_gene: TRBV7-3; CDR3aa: CASSFGTSSTDTQYF; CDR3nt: TGTGCCAGCAGTTTCGGGACTAGCAGCACAGATACGCAGTATTTT
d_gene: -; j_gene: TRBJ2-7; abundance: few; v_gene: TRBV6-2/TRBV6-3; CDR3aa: CASSYSNWDTPYEQYF; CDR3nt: TGTGCCAGCAGTTACTCGAATTGGGACACCCCCTACGAGCAGTACTTC
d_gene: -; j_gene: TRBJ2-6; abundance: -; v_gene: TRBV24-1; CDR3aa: CATSPLPGGESGANVLTF; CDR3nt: TGTGCCACCAGTCCGCTCCCTGGAGGCGAATCTGGGGCCAACGTCCTGACTTTC
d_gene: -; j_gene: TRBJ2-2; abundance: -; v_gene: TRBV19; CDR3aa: CASSINGLGTGELFF; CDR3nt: TGTGCCAGTAGTATAAACGGTCTTGGTACCGGGGAGCTGTTTTTT
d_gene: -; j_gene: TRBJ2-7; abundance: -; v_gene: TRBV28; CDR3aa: CASTQGGGGREQYF; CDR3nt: TGTGCCAGCACCCAAGGTGGTGGCGGAAGGGAGCAGTACTTC
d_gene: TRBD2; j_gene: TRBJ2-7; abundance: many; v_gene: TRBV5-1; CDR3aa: CASSSTSGSSYEQYF; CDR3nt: TGCGCCAGCAGCTCGACTAGCGGAAGCTCCTACGAGCAGTACTTC
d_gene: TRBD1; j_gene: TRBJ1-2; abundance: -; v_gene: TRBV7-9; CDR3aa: CASSPLPGQAYGYTF; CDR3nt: TGTGCCAGCAGCCCATTACCGGGACAGGCGTATGGCTACACCTTC
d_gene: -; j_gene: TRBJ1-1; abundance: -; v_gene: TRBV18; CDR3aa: CASSPIMGATEAFF; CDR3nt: TGTGCCAGCTCCCCTATAATGGGGGCCACTGAAGCTTTCTTT
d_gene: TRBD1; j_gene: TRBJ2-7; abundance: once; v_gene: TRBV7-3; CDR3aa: CASSLGPRGTGSYEQYF; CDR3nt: TGTGCCAGCAGCTTAGGCCCACGGGGGACAGGGTCCTACGAGCAGTACTTC
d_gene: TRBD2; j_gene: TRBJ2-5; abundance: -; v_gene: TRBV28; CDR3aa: CASRAMLAREGRQTQYF; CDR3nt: TGTGCCAGCAGGGCCATGCTCGCCCGGGAGGGAAGGCAGACCCAGTACTTC
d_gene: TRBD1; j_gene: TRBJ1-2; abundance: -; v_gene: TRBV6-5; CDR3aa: CASSLRDRSYGYTF; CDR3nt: TGTGCCAGCAGTCTACGGGACAGGAGCTATGGCTACACCTTC
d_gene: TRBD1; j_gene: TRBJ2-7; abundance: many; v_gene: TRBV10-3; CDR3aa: CATGQGVDEQYF; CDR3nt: TGTGCCACCGGACAGGGGGTTGACGAGCAGTACTTC
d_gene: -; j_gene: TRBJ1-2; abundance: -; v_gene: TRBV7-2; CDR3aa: CASSLAVRGYGYTF; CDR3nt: TGTGCCAGCAGCTTAGCGGTCCGCGGCTATGGCTACACCTTC
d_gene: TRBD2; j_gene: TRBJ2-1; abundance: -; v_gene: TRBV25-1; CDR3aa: CASSETRLAGPYNEQFF; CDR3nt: TGTGCCAGCAGTGAAACCCGACTAGCGGGCCCATACAATGAGCAGTTCTTC
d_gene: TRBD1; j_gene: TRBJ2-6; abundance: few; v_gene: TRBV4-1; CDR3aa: CASSPTTGLALGANVLTF; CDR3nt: TGCGCCAGCAGCCCGACGACAGGGCTAGCTCTGGGGGCCAACGTCCTGACTTTC
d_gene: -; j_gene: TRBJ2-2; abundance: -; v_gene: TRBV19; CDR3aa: CASSISIRTGELFF; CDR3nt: TGTGCCAGTAGTATATCTATCAGGACCGGGGAGCTGTTTTTT
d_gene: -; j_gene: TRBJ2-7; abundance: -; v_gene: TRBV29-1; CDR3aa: CSVVAGLAGSEQYF; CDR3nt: TGCAGCGTTGTGGCTGGCCTAGCTGGGAGCGAGCAGTACTTC
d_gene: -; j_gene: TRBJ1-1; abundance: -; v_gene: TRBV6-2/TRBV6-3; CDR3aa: CASSTGNWNTEAFF; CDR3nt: TGTGCCAGCAGTACAGGGAATTGGAACACTGAAGCTTTCTTT
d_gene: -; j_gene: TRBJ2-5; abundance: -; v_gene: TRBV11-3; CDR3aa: CASSPRAGGSQYF; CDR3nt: TGTGCCAGCAGCCCCAGGGCAGGTGGTTCCCAGTACTTC
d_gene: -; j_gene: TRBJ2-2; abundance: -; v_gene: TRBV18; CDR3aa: CASSHAYMGRDTGELFF; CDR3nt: TGTGCCAGCTCACACGCGTACATGGGGCGCGACACCGGGGAGCTGTTTTTT
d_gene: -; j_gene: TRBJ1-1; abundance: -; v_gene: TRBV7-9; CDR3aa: CASISEDKIEAFF; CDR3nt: TGTGCCAGCATCTCTGAGGACAAAATCGAAGCTTTCTTT
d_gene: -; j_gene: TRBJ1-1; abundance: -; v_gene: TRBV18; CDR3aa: CASSQARDPTEAFF; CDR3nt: TGTGCCAGCTCACAAGCGCGCGACCCAACTGAAGCTTTCTTT
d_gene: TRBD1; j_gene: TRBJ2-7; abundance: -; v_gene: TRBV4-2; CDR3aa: CASSDNRDRGVEQYF; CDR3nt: TGTGCCAGCAGTGACAACCGGGACAGGGGAGTGGAGCAGTACTTC
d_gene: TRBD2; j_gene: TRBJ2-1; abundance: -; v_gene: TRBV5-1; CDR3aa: CASSGTSGNNEQFF; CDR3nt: TGCGCCAGCAGCGGGACTAGCGGAAACAATGAGCAGTTCTTC